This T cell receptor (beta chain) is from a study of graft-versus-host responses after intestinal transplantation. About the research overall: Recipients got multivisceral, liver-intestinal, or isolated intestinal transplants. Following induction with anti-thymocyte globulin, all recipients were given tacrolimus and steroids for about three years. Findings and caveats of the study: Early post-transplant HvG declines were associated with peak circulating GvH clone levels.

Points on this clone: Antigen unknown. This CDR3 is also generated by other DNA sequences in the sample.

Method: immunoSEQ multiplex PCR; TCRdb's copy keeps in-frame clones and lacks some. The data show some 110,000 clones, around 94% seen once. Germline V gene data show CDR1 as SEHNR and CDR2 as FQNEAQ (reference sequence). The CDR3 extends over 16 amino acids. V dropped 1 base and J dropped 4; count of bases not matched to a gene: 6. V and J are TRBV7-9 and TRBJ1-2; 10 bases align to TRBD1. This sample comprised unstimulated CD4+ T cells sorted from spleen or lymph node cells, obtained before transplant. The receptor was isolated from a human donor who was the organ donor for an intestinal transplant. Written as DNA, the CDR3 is TGTGCCAGCAGCTTAGGGACAGGGGGGGGTCCCTATGGCTACACCTTC. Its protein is CASSLGTGGGPYGYTF.